These T cell receptor beta chains were read from a single sample in a study of T cells after posttransplantation cyclophosphamide. Sequencing used immunoSEQ multiplex PCR; TCRdb keeps in-frame clones, though not all of them. The sample holds 17,000 or so clones; about 91% are singletons and the top ten take about 0.55%. Sequencing used CD4+ T cells sorted from blood, obtained after allogeneic stem cell transplant with posttransplant cyclophosphamide. Receptors were obtained from a male patient aged 55 to 69 who received an allogeneic stem cell transplant from a related donor and was CMV-positive. Some T cells may be provided by the graft donor. Each CDR3 is given with its conserved first and last residue. D genes are given only for firm matches. Clone size is given for some rows only: seen once, a few or many times, or a class if the clone is expanded.

size	length	J	D	V	DNA	CDR3
.	14	TRBJ1-2	TRBD1	TRBV28	TGTGCCAGCAGTTTAGAGGGGGCGCGCTATGGCTACACCTTC	CASSLEGARYGYTF
.	16	TRBJ1-1	TRBD1	TRBV7-6	TGTGCCAGCAGCTGGGGGACAGGGGGGATGAACACTGAAGCTTTCTTT	CASSWGTGGMNTEAFF
.	16	TRBJ1-6	.	TRBV7-2	TGTGCCAGCAGCTTATACAGGGCCCCACATAATTCACCCCTCCACTTT	CASSLYRAPHNSPLHF
.	13	TRBJ1-6	.	TRBV7-9	TGTGCCAGCAGCTTAGGAGGAAGTTCACCCCTCCACTTT	CASSLGGSSPLHF
.	15	TRBJ2-2	TRBD2	TRBV6-7	TGTGCCAGCACGTCTCGGGGGGGCCCCACCGGGGAGCTGTTTTTT	CASTSRGGPTGELFF
.	12	TRBJ1-4	.	TRBV19	TGTGCCAGTAGTCCCCGGGGTGAAAAACTGTTTTTT	CASSPRGEKLFF
.	14	TRBJ1-6	.	TRBV9	TGTGCCAGCAGCTTACAGGGTGCAGATTCACCCCTCCACTTT	CASSLQGADSPLHF
.	14	TRBJ2-1	.	TRBV6-6	TGTGCCAGCAGTTACGTGTATGTAGGGGATGAGCAGTTCTTC	CASSYVYVGDEQFF
.	14	TRBJ1-2	.	TRBV2	TGTGCCAGCAGTGATGGCGGACTTAACTATGGCTACACCTTC	CASSDGGLNYGYTF
few	14	TRBJ2-5	.	TRBV5-4	TGTGCCAGCAGCTCCCCACTAGGTACAGAGACCCAGTACTTC	CASSSPLGTETQYF
once	15	TRBJ2-5	TRBD2	TRBV7-6	TGTGCCAGCAGCTTATTGGGGACTAGCAAAGAGACCCAGTACTTC	CASSLLGTSKETQYF
.	14	TRBJ1-1	.	TRBV9	TGTGCCAGCAGCGTAGCCCCCCGGAACACTGAAGCTTTCTTT	CASSVAPRNTEAFF
.	15	TRBJ2-2	.	TRBV13	TGTGCCAGCAGCCTAAATCAGGGATACACCGGGGAGCTGTTTTTT	CASSLNQGYTGELFF
.	15	TRBJ2-1	TRBD2	TRBV7-2	TGTGCCAGCAGCAACCCTAGCGGGGGGCACAATGAGCAGTTCTTC	CASSNPSGGHNEQFF
.	18	TRBJ1-1	TRBD1	TRBV4-3	TGCGCCAGCAGCCTCCAGGGGGAAGAGGGTAGTCGGGATACTGAAGCTTTCTTT	CASSLQGEEGSRDTEAFF
.	15	TRBJ1-4	.	TRBV6-5	TGTGCCAGCAGTTACTCGGCAGGGGTCGTTGAAAAACTGTTTTTT	CASSYSAGVVEKLFF
.	13	TRBJ2-1	TRBD2	TRBV29-1	TGCAGCGTTGTCCAGCGGGGGGATCTTGAGCAGTTCTTC	CSVVQRGDLEQFF
.	15	TRBJ2-1	TRBD2	TRBV11-2	TGTGCCAGCAGCTTCAGCGGGGGCGGGAGCAATGAGCAGTTCTTC	CASSFSGGGSNEQFF
once	15	TRBJ1-2	.	TRBV15	TGTGCCACCAGCATCGACAGCGCAGAGAACTATGGCTACACCTTC	CATSIDSAENYGYTF
.	12	TRBJ1-2	.	TRBV2	TGTGCCAGCAAGCGTACGGGGGATGGCTACACCTTC	CASKRTGDGYTF
.	15	TRBJ2-6	.	TRBV30	TGTGCCTGGAGCATCGGAGGCTCTGGGGCCAACGTCCTGACTTTC	CAWSIGGSGANVLTF
.	14	TRBJ2-7	TRBD1	TRBV2	TGTGCCAGCAGCGGTACAGGGGGCCCCTACGAGCAGTACTTC	CASSGTGGPYEQYF
.	19	TRBJ2-1	TRBD2	TRBV4-2	TGTGCCAGCAGCCAAGGTGTACTAGCGGGGGGCGAGACCTACAATGAGCAGTTCTTC	CASSQGVLAGGETYNEQFF
.	14	TRBJ2-2	.	TRBV13	TGTGCCAGCAGCTTAGGACATAACACCGGGGAGCTGTTTTTT	CASSLGHNTGELFF
once	15	TRBJ1-5	.	TRBV2	TGTGCCAGCAAATTGGGGGACACCGAAAATCAGCCCCAGCATTTT	CASKLGDTENQPQHF
.	15	TRBJ2-1	TRBD2	TRBV5-6	TGTGCCAGCAGCTTTAGCGGGGGGGCTGGGGATGAGCAGTTCTTC	CASSFSGGAGDEQFF
.	14	TRBJ2-7	.	TRBV6-5	TGTGCCAGCAGTTACTCATCAGGTTCAGGCGAGCAGTACTTC	CASSYSSGSGEQYF
.	13	TRBJ2-2	.	TRBV19	TGTGCCAGTAACAGGGTAACGAACGGGGAGCTGTTTTTT	CASNRVTNGELFF
few	13	TRBJ2-1	.	TRBV27	TGTGCCAGCAGGAGGGTGGGGAACAATGAGCAGTTCTTC	CASRRVGNNEQFF
.	15	TRBJ2-7	TRBD2	TRBV7-2	TGTGCCAGCAGCTTAGACAGCGGGGGGACCTACGAGCAGTACTTC	CASSLDSGGTYEQYF
.	13	TRBJ1-6	TRBD1	TRBV13	TGTGCCAGCAGCCCGCAAAGGACAGGGAAACTCCACTTT	CASSPQRTGKLHF
.	14	TRBJ1-4	.	TRBV6-6	TGTGCCAGCAGAACAAACCGACAGTTTGAAAAACTGTTTTTT	CASRTNRQFEKLFF
.	14	TRBJ1-6	TRBD1	TRBV6-5	TGTGCCAGCAGTTACTCACAGGGGGTTTCACCCCTCCACTTT	CASSYSQGVSPLHF
.	15	TRBJ1-2	TRBD1	TRBV2	TGTGCCAGCCGAAACTCCGGGACAGGGAGAAATGGCTACACCTTC	CASRNSGTGRNGYTF
.	18	TRBJ1-4	TRBD1	TRBV2	TGTGCCAGCACCGAGACCGGGACAGCTTATGCAACTAATGAAAAACTGTTTTTT	CASTETGTAYATNEKLFF
.	14	TRBJ2-5	TRBD2	TRBV27	TGTGCCAGCCGTGAGCGGGGGGAGGTAGAGACCCAGTACTTC	CASRERGEVETQYF
.	19	TRBJ1-6	TRBD1	TRBV4-1	TGCGCCAGCAGCCAAGCTTGGACAGGCCGAAGGACCTATAATTCACCCCTCCACTTT	CASSQAWTGRRTYNSPLHF
.	15	TRBJ1-4	TRBD1	TRBV5-6	TGTGCCAGCAGCTTGGGGAGACAGGGGCGTGAAAAACTGTTTTTT	CASSLGRQGREKLFF
.	14	TRBJ1-5	TRBD1	TRBV18	TGTGCCAGCTCACGGGACAGGGACAATCAGCCCCAGCATTTT	CASSRDRDNQPQHF
.	12	TRBJ2-5	.	TRBV29-1	TGCAGCGTTGAGTTCACCGGGGGGACCCAGTACTTC	CSVEFTGGTQYF
.	16	TRBJ2-2	TRBD1	TRBV10-3	TGTGCCATCAGTGAGCCGGGACAGGGTAACACCGGGGAGCTGTTTTTT	CAISEPGQGNTGELFF
.	12	TRBJ2-3	.	TRBV7-8	TGTGCCAGCAGCCGCGAGGGCCATACGCAGTATTTT	CASSREGHTQYF
.	15	TRBJ2-1	.	TRBV7-2	TGTGCCAGCAGCTTAGATCGGACAGCTACCAATGAGCAGTTCTTC	CASSLDRTATNEQFF
.	15	TRBJ1-5	.	TRBV5-1	TGCGCCAGCAGCTTAAATGACGGCGCAGGTCAGCCCCAGCATTTT	CASSLNDGAGQPQHF
.	14	TRBJ1-1	.	TRBV5-1	TGCGCCAGCAGCCGAGGGGGTCTGAACACTGAAGCTTTCTTT	CASSRGGLNTEAFF
.	15	TRBJ2-7	.	TRBV6-6	TGTGCCAGCAGTCTCGGACTGGAAACCTCCTACGAGCAGTACTTC	CASSLGLETSYEQYF
.	13	TRBJ1-5	.	TRBV28	TGTGCCAGCAGTTTAAAGGGAGATCAGCCCCAGCATTTT	CASSLKGDQPQHF
.	12	TRBJ2-7	.	TRBV7-9	TGTGCCAGCAGCTCACAGGGATACGAGCAGTACTTC	CASSSQGYEQYF
.	15	TRBJ2-2	TRBD2	TRBV28	TGTGCCAGCAGTTCCGGGGGGTCTATCACCGGGGAGCTGTTTTTT	CASSSGGSITGELFF
once	15	TRBJ2-7	.	TRBV4-1	TGCGCCAGCAGCTCCCGGGTGGTTGGGTCCTACGAGCAGTACTTC	CASSSRVVGSYEQYF
.	17	TRBJ1-2	.	TRBV15	TGTGCCACCAGCAGAGATCTCAGGGAGGGGATCGACTATGGCTACACCTTC	CATSRDLREGIDYGYTF
.	13	TRBJ2-7	.	TRBV19	TGTGCCAGTAGTAGGAAAGGGGGTTACGAGCAGTACTTC	CASSRKGGYEQYF